This TCR beta chain was identified in a study of T-cell reconstitution after alpha-beta-depleted transplantation in children. Molecular barcoding with unique molecular identifiers was used for the TCRbeta library. Each CDR3 protein gets one entry after TCRdb re-called the PCR reads with MiXCR. The sample contains hundreds of thousands of distinct CDR3 sequences, about an eighth of which appear only once. V was clipped by 3 bases and J by 9 bases, with 15 bases between them. Germline V gene lookup returns CDR1 SGHTA and CDR2 FQGNSA. The CDR3 length is 14 residues. V gene TRBV7-2 combines with J gene TRBJ2-1; weak D call: TRBD2 (6 bases). The source is a human donor who donated a stem cell graft to a child with Fanconi anemia. The material was PBMCs, obtained from the stem cell graft. The CDR3 DNA follows: TGTGCCAGCAGCTTGGGGGGTCTAGACGGTGAGCAGTTCTTC. The encoded protein is CASSLGGLDGEQFF. The full variable domain, completed using reference TRBV7-2 and TRBJ2-1, is GAGVSQSPSNKVTEKGKDVELRCDPISGHTALYWYRQSLGQGLEFLIYFQGNSAPDKSGLPSDRFSAERTGGSVSTLTIQRTQQEDSAVYLCASSLGGLDGEQFFGPGTRLTVL.